This T cell receptor (beta chain) was identified during a study of identical twins. This clonotype was seen many times. Its specificity is not known. Study-wide findings and caveats: These conclusions were based on statistical analysis (cross-sectional, not following the same donors). Compared with models, monozygotic twins showed more out-of-frame TCR alpha sharing. Insertion counts were lower in abundant cord blood beta clonotypes, a trend that memory repertoires did not show.

Template switching added a universal primer site, and cDNA bore unique molecular identifiers. MiXCR, run by TCRdb on the 5' RACE reads, gives a single entry per CDR3 protein. The profile shows roughly 570,000 distinct CDR3 sequences, over 8.5% of them singletons. These data were likewise used in another study, on yellow fever vaccine responses in identical twins.

Sequenced: PBMCs. This clonotype was obtained from a woman aged 18 to 35 in good health.

The CDR3 region has the DNA TGTGCCAGCAGCTTAACTTACAGGGAAGAGACCCAGTACTTC. It translates to CASSLTYREETQYF. The chain joins TRBV7-8 to TRBJ2-5; a weak D match, TRBD1 (6 bases). The V end lost 2 bases, the J end lost 3 bases, and 10 bases lay between the germline ends. CDR3 length equals 14 residues. CDR1 is SGHVS and CDR2 is FQNEAQ in the germline V gene.